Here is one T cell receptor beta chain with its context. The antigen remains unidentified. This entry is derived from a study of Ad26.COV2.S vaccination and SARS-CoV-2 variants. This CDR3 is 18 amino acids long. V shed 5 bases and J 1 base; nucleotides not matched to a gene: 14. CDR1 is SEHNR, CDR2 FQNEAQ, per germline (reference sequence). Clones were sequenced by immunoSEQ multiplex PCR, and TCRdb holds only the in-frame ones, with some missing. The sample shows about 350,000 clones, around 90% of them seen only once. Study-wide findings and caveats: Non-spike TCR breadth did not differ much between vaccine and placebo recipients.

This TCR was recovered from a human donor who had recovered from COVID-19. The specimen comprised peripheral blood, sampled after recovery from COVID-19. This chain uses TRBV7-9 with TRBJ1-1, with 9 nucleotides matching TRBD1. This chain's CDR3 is CASSVGQGKLGRNTEAFF. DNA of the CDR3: TGTGCCAGCAGCGTCGGACAGGGGAAATTAGGTCGGAACACTGAAGCTTTCTTT.